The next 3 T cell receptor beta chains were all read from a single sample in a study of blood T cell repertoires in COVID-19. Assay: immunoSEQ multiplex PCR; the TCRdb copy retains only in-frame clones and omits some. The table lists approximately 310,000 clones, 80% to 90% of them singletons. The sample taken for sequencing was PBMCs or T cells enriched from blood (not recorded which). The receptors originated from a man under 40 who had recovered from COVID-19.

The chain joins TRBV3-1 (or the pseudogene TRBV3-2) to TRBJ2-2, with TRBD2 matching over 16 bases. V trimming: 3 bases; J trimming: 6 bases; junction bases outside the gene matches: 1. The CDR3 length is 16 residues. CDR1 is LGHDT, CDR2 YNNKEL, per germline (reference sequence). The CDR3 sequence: CASSQGLAGGPGELFF. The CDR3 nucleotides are TGTGCCAGCAGCCAGGGACTAGCGGGGGGGCCCGGGGAGCTGTTTTTT.

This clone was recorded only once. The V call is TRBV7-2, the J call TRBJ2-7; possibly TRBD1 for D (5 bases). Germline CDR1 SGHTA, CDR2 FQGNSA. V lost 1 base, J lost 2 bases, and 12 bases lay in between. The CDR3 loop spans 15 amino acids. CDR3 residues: CASSLGGYTAYEQYF. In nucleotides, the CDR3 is TGTGCCAGCAGCTTAGGGGGCTACACCGCCTACGAGCAGTACTTC. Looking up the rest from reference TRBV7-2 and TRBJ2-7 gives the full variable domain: GAGVSQSPSNKVTEKGKDVELRCDPISGHTALYWYRQSLGQGLEFLIYFQGNSAPDKSGLPSDRFSAERTGGSVSTLTIQRTQQEDSAVYLCASSLGGYTAYEQYFGPGTRLTVT.

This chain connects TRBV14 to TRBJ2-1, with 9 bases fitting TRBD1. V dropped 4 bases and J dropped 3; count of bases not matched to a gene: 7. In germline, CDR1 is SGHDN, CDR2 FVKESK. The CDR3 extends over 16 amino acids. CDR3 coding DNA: TGTGCCAGCAGCCCGAGGGACAGGGAGATCTACAATGAGCAGTTCTTC. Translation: CASSPRDREIYNEQFF.